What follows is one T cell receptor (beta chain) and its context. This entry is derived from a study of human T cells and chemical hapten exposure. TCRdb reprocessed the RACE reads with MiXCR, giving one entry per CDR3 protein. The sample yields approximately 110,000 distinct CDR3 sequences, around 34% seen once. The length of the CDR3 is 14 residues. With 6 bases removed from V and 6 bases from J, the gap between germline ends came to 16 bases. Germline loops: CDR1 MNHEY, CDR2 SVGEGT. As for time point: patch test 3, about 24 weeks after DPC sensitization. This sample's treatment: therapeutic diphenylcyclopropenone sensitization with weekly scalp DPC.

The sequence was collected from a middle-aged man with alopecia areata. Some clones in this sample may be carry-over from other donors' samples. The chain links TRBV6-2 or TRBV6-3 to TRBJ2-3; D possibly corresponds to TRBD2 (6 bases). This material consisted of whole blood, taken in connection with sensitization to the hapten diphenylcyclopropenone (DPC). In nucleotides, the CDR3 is TGTGCCAGCAGGGCGGGGACTGGAGGGGATACGCAGTATTTT. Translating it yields CASRAGTGGDTQYF.